Shown below are 12 T cell receptor beta chains from a single sample sequenced in a study of cytomegalovirus exposure and HLA in healthy donors. The PCR made use of 60 Vbeta and 13 Jbeta primers. TCRdb's copy holds only in-frame clones and misses some; the assay was immunoSEQ multiplex PCR. The table records over 150,000 clones, roughly 89% of them present only once. The sequencing sample was made of PBMCs. The receptors originated from a woman in her 30s in good health and CMV-seronegative.

The DNA for the CDR3 is TGTGCCAGCAGCGTAGGGCCCGGGGGACGCACAGATACGCAGTATTTT. This sequence encodes CASSVGPGGRTDTQYF. The chain carries TRBV9 and TRBJ2-3; D might be TRBD2 (6 bases). Germline CDR1 SGDLS, CDR2 YYNGEE. V was cut by 0 bases and J by 1 base, with 12 bases left in between. CDR3 size: 16 residues.

The chain couples TRBV2 to TRBJ1-5, with 8 bases that match TRBD1. The germline V gene has CDR1 SNHLY and CDR2 FYNNEI. The CDR3 spans 17 residues. V lost 4 bases and J lost 6; bases outside the gene matches: 14. The CDR3 loop reads CASSALRTGFKSQPQHF. In DNA, the CDR3 is TGTGCCAGCAGTGCGTTAAGGACAGGGTTTAAAAGTCAGCCCCAGCATTTT.

This clone was found a few times. Here the CDR3 DNA reads TGTGCCAGCAGCTTGGGGCAGGGGCTTCAGCCCCAGCATTTT. Amino acids: CASSLGQGLQPQHF. The V and J genes are TRBV5-8 and TRBJ1-5, with D possibly TRBD1 on 6 matching bases. Trimming shortened V by 0 bases and J by 6 bases, and 10 bases separated the two germline ends. The CDR3 contains 14 residues. The germline V gene has CDR1 SGHTS and CDR2 YDEGEE.

The CDR3 region is CASSLRDGGGQPQHF. CDR3 nucleotides: TGTGCCAGCAGTTTACGGGACGGCGGGGGACAGCCCCAGCATTTT. The rearrangement joins TRBV28 to TRBJ1-5, with D perhaps TRBD1 (5 bases). Germline values: CDR1 MDHEN, CDR2 SYDVKM. V was cut by 2 bases and J by 7 bases, with 15 bases left in between. This CDR3 region has 15 residues.

The chain has TRBV13 and TRBJ1-1, with D tentatively TRBD1 (6 bases). Germline V CDR1 and CDR2: PRHDT, FYEKMQ (reference sequence). V was clipped by 2 bases and J by 6 bases, with 13 bases between them. The CDR3 covers 14 residues. CDR3 sequence (DNA): TGTGCCAGCAGCTTAAGCGGGGGGCGGCCTGAAGCTTTCTTT. Translated: CASSLSGGRPEAFF.

This rearrangement joins TRBV5-1 to TRBJ2-3; a possible D gene is TRBD2 (6 bases). The germline V gene encodes CDR1 SGHRS and CDR2 YFSETQ. V lost 6 bases, J lost 3 bases, and 11 bases lay in between. The CDR3 loop spans 13 amino acids. For the CDR3, the DNA is TGCGCCAGCACGGGACTTACGACAGATACGCAGTATTTT. This encodes CASTGLTTDTQYF.

V usage is TRBV6-6 and J usage is TRBJ1-4; D is perhaps TRBD1 (6 bases). Germline CDR1 and CDR2: MNHNY and SVGAGI (reference sequence). Trimming took off 5 bases at V and 7 bases at J, with 20 bases between the two ends. The CDR3 is 16 residues long. CDR3 in amino acids: CASSVSRLGAGEKLFF. In DNA form, the CDR3 reads TGTGCCAGCAGTGTCAGTCGTTTGGGGGCAGGTGAAAAACTGTTTTTT.

The V gene is TRBV15, the J gene TRBJ1-4, with D perhaps TRBD1 (6 bases). The V end lost 3 bases, the J end lost 2 bases, and 13 bases lay between the germline ends. There are 16 residues in the CDR3. Germline lookup yields CDR1 LNHNV and CDR2 YYDKDF (reference sequence). The CDR3 region is CATSRGAHPTNEKLFF. For the CDR3, the DNA is TGTGCCACCAGCAGGGGGGCTCACCCCACTAATGAAAAACTGTTTTTT.

The chain links TRBV4-3 to TRBJ1-6; no definite D call. The length of the CDR3 is 13 residues. V was clipped by 2 bases and J by 6 bases, with 5 bases between them. Germline V CDR1 and CDR2: LGHNA, YSLEER. CDR3 region: CASSQTFNSPLHF. CDR3 nucleotide sequence: TGCGCCAGCAGCCAAACATTTAATTCACCCCTCCACTTT.

The chain's CDR3 is CASSDQTGGYGYTF. The CDR3 nucleotides are TGTGCCAGCAGTGACCAAACAGGGGGCTATGGCTACACCTTC. The chain couples TRBV6-4 to TRBJ1-2; 8 nucleotides agree with TRBD1. CDR1 is MRHNA and CDR2 is SNTAGT in the germline V gene. With V trimmed by 2 bases and J by 4 bases, 3 bases remained unmatched. The length of the CDR3 is 14 residues.

The sample holds one count of this clone. The J gene is TRBJ2-5, the V gene TRBV5-1; possible D gene TRBD1, 6 bases. This CDR3 comprises 13 residues. Per the germline V gene, CDR1 is SGHRS and CDR2 is YFSETQ. V lost 4 bases, J lost 7 bases, and 14 bases lay in between. CDR3 DNA: TGCGCCAGCAGCAGTGGGGGCATCGGGACCCAGTACTTC. Translated: CASSSGGIGTQYF. Drawing the rest from reference TRBV5-1 and TRBJ2-5, the complete variable domain is KAGVTQTPRYLIKTRGQQVTLSCSPISGHRSVSWYQQTPGQGLQFLFEYFSETQRNKGNFPGRFSGRQFSNSRSEMNVSTLELGDSALYLCASSSGGIGTQYFGPGTRLLVL.

This chain links TRBV14 with TRBJ2-4; 14 bases match TRBD2. The V and J ends lost 4 bases and 6 bases, in that order; junction bases with no gene match: 5. This CDR3 region has 16 residues. CDR1 is SGHDN and CDR2 is FVKESK in the germline V gene. CDR3 bases: TGTGCCAGCAGCCGGGGGACTAGCGGGAGTAGAAACATTCAGTACTTC. It encodes CASSRGTSGSRNIQYF.